The 30 T cell receptor beta chains below come from one sample, sequenced in a study of CD4 T cells in relation to SARS-CoV-2 and coronaviruses. Using immunoSEQ multiplex PCR, the repertoire was profiled, and TCRdb retains in-frame clones only, with some absent. This table has under 45,000 clones, under 90% appearing once. These receptors have no known antigen. What was sequenced was naive CD4+ T cells from PBMCs, cultured in vitro. Subset of the sample: naive CD4+ T cells isolated by negative enrichment. The origin of the receptors is an adult with COVID-19.

The V and J genes are TRBV15 and TRBJ2-7, with 11 bases identical to TRBD2. Trimming took 4 bases from V and 4 from J; bases not matched to a gene: 6. The CDR3 totals 15 residues. From germline, CDR1 is LNHNV and CDR2 YYDKDF (reference sequence). CDR3 residues: CATSTLLAGVYEQYF. CDR3 coding DNA: TGTGCCACCAGCACACTACTAGCGGGAGTGTACGAGCAGTACTTC. Supplemented by reference TRBV15 and TRBJ2-7, the full variable domain reads DAMVIQNPRYQVTQFGKPVTLSCSQTLNHNVMYWYQQKSSQAPKLLFHYYDKDFNNEADTPDNFQSRRPNTSFCFLDIRSPGLGDTAMYLCATSTLLAGVYEQYFGPGTRLTVT.

J is TRBJ2-7 and V is TRBV4-2; D uncertain. Looked up from germline, CDR1 is LGHNA and CDR2 is YNFKEQ. CDR3 length: 13 amino acids. V lost 1 base and J 7 bases, leaving 11 bases between the germline ends. Here the CDR3 reads CASSQVQAREQYF. In DNA, the CDR3 is TGTGCCAGCAGCCAAGTTCAGGCGCGAGAGCAGTACTTC.

This clone was detected only a few times. This sequence joins TRBV2 and TRBJ2-1; D unclear. The germline CDR1 and CDR2 sequences are SNHLY and FYNNEI. V was cut by 0 bases and J by 6 bases, with 12 bases left in between. The CDR3 contains 15 residues. In nucleotides, the CDR3 is TGTGCCAGCAGTGAAGCTCCAACCCTACGCAATGAGCAGTTCTTC. As protein: CASSEAPTLRNEQFF.

The rearrangement joins TRBV25-1 to TRBJ2-3; 11 nucleotides align to TRBD2. With 3 bases clipped from V and 2 bases from J, the junction kept 4 bases outside the gene matches. The CDR3 totals 16 residues. The germline V gene has CDR1 MGHDK and CDR2 SYGVNS. This CDR3 is CASSDLSGRATDTQYF. The CDR3 nucleotides are TGTGCCAGCAGTGACCTTAGCGGGAGGGCCACAGATACGCAGTATTTT.

The chain links TRBV25-1 to TRBJ2-7; D tentatively reads TRBD1 or TRBD2 (6 bases each). CDR1 is MGHDK and CDR2 is SYGVNS in the germline V gene. This CDR3 spans 15 amino acids. V shed 2 bases and J shed 0 bases, with 11 bases lying between them. The DNA for the CDR3 is TGTGCCAGCAGTGAAGGGGGGACAAGCTCCTACGAGCAGTACTTC. It is translated as CASSEGGTSSYEQYF.

This clone was detected only a few times. This chain uses TRBV9 with TRBJ1-1; D is ambiguous. The germline V and J ends were trimmed by 2 bases and 0 bases, with 8 bases remaining between them. The CDR3 runs 14 residues. In germline, CDR1 is SGDLS, CDR2 YYNGEE. The CDR3 bases are TGTGCCAGCAGCGTCGGATCCATGAACACTGAAGCTTTCTTT. It encodes CASSVGSMNTEAFF.

The chain joins TRBV24-1 to TRBJ2-5, with D possibly matching TRBD1 (6 bases). V dropped 4 bases and J dropped 1 base, with 9 bases sitting between them. The CDR3 is 14 amino acids. Per germline, CDR1 KGHDR and CDR2 SFDVKD. This CDR3 is CATSEGGSQETQYF. The CDR3 nucleotides are TGTGCCACCAGTGAAGGGGGTTCCCAAGAGACCCAGTACTTC.

The sample holds a few counts of this clone. The gene calls are TRBV5-6 and TRBJ1-5; D remains unclear. CDR1 is SGHDT and CDR2 is YYEEEE in the germline V gene. The V end lost 1 base, the J end lost 4 bases, and 9 bases lay between the germline ends. The CDR3 spans 14 residues. The CDR3 DNA is TGTGCCAGCAGCTTGAGCCGGGGAAATCAGCCCCAGCATTTT. The encoded protein is CASSLSRGNQPQHF.

This clone is a singleton in its sample. The rearrangement links TRBV6-6 to TRBJ1-2; D may be TRBD1 (6 bases). Germline CDR1 reads MNHNY; CDR2 reads SVGAGI (reference sequence). Trimming shortened V by 6 bases and J by 0 bases, and 29 bases separated the two germline ends. The CDR3 has 20 amino acids. As DNA, the CDR3 is TGTGCCAGCAGCCGACGGCCCGGACAGATCTCCTTGATAGCTAACTATGGCTACACCTTC. Translation gives CASSRRPGQISLIANYGYTF.

The V gene is TRBV4-2, the J gene TRBJ1-3, with D possibly being TRBD1 (5 bases). CDR1 is LGHNA, CDR2 YNFKEQ, per germline. The CDR3 length is 15 residues. The V gene lost 1 base and the J gene lost 0 bases, with 7 bases spanning the gap. CDR3 in amino acids: CASSQAGDSGNTIYF. The CDR3 nucleotides are TGTGCCAGCAGCCAAGCGGGGGACTCTGGAAACACCATATATTTT.

The chain recombines TRBV2 with TRBJ1-6, with TRBD1 as a possible D gene (5 bases). The CDR3 has 15 amino acids. V lost 0 bases and J lost 10, with 13 bases in between. Germline loops: CDR1 SNHLY, CDR2 FYNNEI. The CDR3 region is CASSEADSLGSPLHF. CDR3 nucleotides: TGTGCCAGCAGTGAAGCTGACAGTTTGGGATCACCCCTCCACTTT.

The chain recombines TRBV6-2 or TRBV6-3 with TRBJ2-7; 7 nucleotides line up with TRBD2. CDR3 length: 13 residues. J was trimmed by 5 bases and V by 5 bases; bases with no gene match: 6. Germline CDR1 reads MNHEY; CDR2 reads SVGEGT. The CDR3 reads CASSRTSRDEQYF. Here the CDR3 DNA reads TGTGCCAGCAGTAGGACTAGTAGGGACGAGCAGTACTTC.

As to this clone: At one end the junction does not follow the germline gene, possibly because of a read error. The chain uses TRBV2 and TRBJ2-6; D is uncertain. CDR3 length equals 17 residues. The germline V gene has CDR1 SNHLY and CDR2 FYNNEI. CDR3 protein: CASSEEVQISGANVLTF. For the CDR3, the DNA is TGTGCCAGCAGCGAAGAAGTACAGATTTCTGGGGCCAACGTCCTGACTTTC.

CDR3 amino acids: CASSRSGPFRKGQYF. For the CDR3, the DNA is TGTGCCAGCAGCCGATCGGGCCCTTTTCGAAAAGGCCAGTACTTC. The chain links TRBV5-4 to TRBJ2-5, with D unclear. V lost 4 bases, J lost 10 bases, and 23 bases lay in between. The V gene's germline CDR1 is SGHNT and CDR2 YYREEE (reference sequence). This CDR3 is 15 amino acids long. Together with reference TRBV5-4 and TRBJ2-5, the CDR3 gives the full variable domain: ETGVTQSPTHLIKTRGQQVTLRCSSQSGHNTVSWYQQALGQGPQFIFQYYREEENGRGNFPPRFSGLQFPNYSSELNVNALELDDSALYLCASSRSGPFRKGQYFGPGTRLLVL.

The chain combines TRBV18 with TRBJ2-7, with D unresolved. Germline V gene data show CDR1 as KGHSH and CDR2 as LQKENI. The CDR3 length is 14 residues. V shed 0 bases and J shed 6 bases, with 12 bases lying between them. The CDR3 DNA reads TGTGCCAGCTCACCACCTTCATCGTATCTCGAGCAGTACTTC. Its protein is CASSPPSSYLEQYF.

The V call is TRBV7-3, the J call TRBJ2-1; 11 positions agree with TRBD2. Germline-derived CDR1 and CDR2 are SGHTA and FQGTGA. The CDR3 contains 17 residues. J was trimmed by 2 bases and V by 6 bases; bases with no gene match: 9. In DNA, the CDR3 is TGTGCCAGCAGTCTAGCGGGAGGTGCGGCCCCCTACAATGAGCAGTTCTTC. This encodes CASSLAGGAAPYNEQFF.

The V and J genes are TRBV29-1 and TRBJ1-4; 9 nucleotides align to TRBD1. The CDR3 loop spans 16 amino acids. V gave up 3 bases and J gave up 8 bases; unmatched junction bases: 13. Germline-derived CDR1 and CDR2 are SQVTM and ANQGSEA. The CDR3 loop reads CSVDSPGGTGLEKLFF. The CDR3 DNA follows: TGCAGCGTTGACTCGCCGGGGGGGACAGGGCTGGAAAAACTGTTTTTT.

V usage is TRBV7-9 and J usage is TRBJ2-1; weak D call: TRBD1 (6 bases). The CDR3 sequence is 15 residues long. V was clipped by 5 bases and J by 2 bases, with 13 bases between them. The V gene's germline CDR1 is SEHNR and CDR2 FQNEAQ (reference sequence). The CDR3 protein is CASSARTVPYNEQFF. The CDR3 bases are TGTGCCAGCAGCGCCCGGACAGTTCCCTACAATGAGCAGTTCTTC.

The chain employs TRBV5-1 and TRBJ1-4; D perhaps matches TRBD1 (5 bases). The CDR3 is made up of 16 amino acids. The V gene's germline CDR1 is SGHRS and CDR2 YFSETQ. V dropped 4 bases and J dropped 3 bases, with 16 bases sitting between them. The CDR3 spells CASSSSRVTANEKLFF. In DNA, the CDR3 is TGCGCCAGCAGCAGTTCCAGGGTGACGGCTAATGAAAAACTGTTTTTT.

V usage is TRBV27 and J usage is TRBJ2-3; no firm D call. Trimming removed 6 bases from V and 2 bases from J, with 3 bases in between. The CDR3 consists of 11 residues. Germline V gene sequence: CDR1 MNHEY, CDR2 SMNVEV (reference sequence). The CDR3 here is CASRSTDTQYF. In DNA, the CDR3 is TGTGCCAGCAGATCCACAGATACGCAGTATTTT.

The chain is built from TRBV15 and TRBJ2-7; D ambiguous. The V end was cut by 3 bases, the J end by 6 bases, with 12 bases between. The CDR3 is made up of 13 amino acids. The germline CDR1 and CDR2 sequences are LNHNV and YYDKDF (reference sequence). This chain's CDR3 is CATSRDLLGEQYF. Written as DNA, the CDR3 is TGTGCCACCAGCAGGGACCTACTGGGCGAGCAGTACTTC.

This clone was counted between two and nine times. V is TRBV24-1 and J is TRBJ2-7; a weak D match, TRBD2 (7 bases). V was cut by 9 bases and J by 11 bases, with 13 bases left in between. Per the germline V gene, CDR1 is KGHDR and CDR2 is SFDVKD. This CDR3 region has 10 residues. The CDR3 region is CATPGGAEYF. CDR3 DNA: TGTGCCACCCCTGGGGGGGCCGAGTACTTC.

This chain connects TRBV5-4 to TRBJ2-7; D could derive from TRBD1 or TRBD2 (5 bases each). The V and J ends lost 0 bases and 3 bases respectively, with 16 bases between them. The CDR3 runs to 16 residues. CDR1 is SGHNT, CDR2 YYREEE, per germline (reference sequence). In nucleotides, the CDR3 is TGTGCCAGCAGCTTGGCGGGCCTGATGGGGGTCTACGAGCAGTACTTC. As protein: CASSLAGLMGVYEQYF.

CDR3 sequence reads: CASSGLGGSSYNEQFF. CDR3 nucleotides: TGTGCCAGCAGTGGCCTAGGAGGAAGCTCCTACAATGAGCAGTTCTTC. V usage is TRBV6-1 and J usage is TRBJ2-1, with D perhaps TRBD2 (5 bases). CDR3 length equals 16 residues. V gave up 4 bases and J gave up 0 bases, with 13 bases separating them. The germline gives CDR1 MNHNS, CDR2 SASEGT.

The chain has TRBV11-2 and TRBJ2-7; 12 bases map to TRBD2. Looked up from germline, CDR1 is SGHAT and CDR2 is FQNNGV. This CDR3 has 19 amino acids. The V segment lost 4 bases and the J segment 6 bases; nucleotides outside the gene matches: 19. For the CDR3, the DNA is TGTGCCAGCAGCTCCTTCCGGACTAGCGGGATATCGGCTATCTTCGAGCAGTACTTC. It translates to CASSSFRTSGISAIFEQYF.

This clone turned up a few times. The chain joins TRBV10-2 to TRBJ2-7; D unresolved. V was pared by 0 bases and J by 1 base, with 10 bases between. Germline lookup yields CDR1 WSHSY and CDR2 SAAADI. The CDR3 loop spans 15 amino acids. In nucleotides, the CDR3 is TGCGCCAGCAGTGAGTCGTGGAGCGAATCCTACGAGCAGTACTTC. It encodes CASSESWSESYEQYF.

In this sample, this clone turned up once. The chain employs TRBV7-9 and TRBJ1-1, with 7 bases fitting TRBD1. V lost 4 bases to trimming and J lost 5 bases; unmatched junction nucleotides: 10. The CDR3 has 15 amino acids. The germline CDR1 and CDR2 sequences are SEHNR and FQNEAQ (reference sequence). CDR3 DNA sequence: TGTGCCAGCAGCTGGGAGAGGGGGCGCAGGACTGAAGCTTTCTTT. It encodes CASSWERGRRTEAFF.

This chain connects TRBV3-1 (or the pseudogene TRBV3-2) to TRBJ2-7; D perhaps matches TRBD2 (5 bases). The germline V gene has CDR1 LGHDT and CDR2 YNNKEL (reference sequence). Deletions cut 5 bases from V and 5 bases from J, with 13 bases between. The CDR3 is 13 amino acids. The CDR3 nucleotides are TGTGCCAGCAGCGAGAGAGGGCCCCACGAGCAGTACTTC. As protein: CASSERGPHEQYF.

This clone has more than one count but fewer than ten. J is TRBJ2-1 and V is TRBV4-2; 10 positions match TRBD2. This CDR3 spans 17 amino acids. CDR1 is LGHNA and CDR2 is YNFKEQ in the germline V gene. Trimming at V came to 3 bases and at J to 6 bases, leaving 11 bases not matched to a gene. CDR3 sequence (DNA): TGTGCCAGCAGCCAGCGCCCCGGGACTAGCGTCACCAATGAGCAGTTCTTC. It codes for CASSQRPGTSVTNEQFF.

V usage is TRBV6-2 or TRBV6-3 and J usage is TRBJ1-1, with D perhaps TRBD1 (5 bases). Germline V gene data show CDR1 as MNHEY and CDR2 as SVGEGT. V lost 6 bases and J lost 5, with 22 bases in between. The CDR3 is 16 amino acids. The CDR3 DNA is TGTGCCAGCAGCCCTTTTTTTGGGACGGGGACGACTGAAGCTTTCTTT. This encodes CASSPFFGTGTTEAFF.